Shown below are 20 T cell receptor beta chains from a single sample sequenced in a study of cytomegalovirus exposure and HLA in healthy donors. Sequencing used immunoSEQ multiplex PCR; TCRdb keeps in-frame clones, though not all of them. The table lists 150,000 or so clones, about 88% of them singletons. Sequenced sample: PBMCs. These receptors were collected from a woman under 30 in good health and CMV-seropositive.

The rearrangement links TRBV5-1 to TRBJ2-1; 15 bases align to TRBD2. The CDR3 is 19 amino acids. Germline V CDR1 and CDR2: SGHRS, YFSETQ. V trimming: 4 bases; J trimming: 7 bases; junction bases outside the gene matches: 15. CDR3 sequence reads: CASSPRGSGLAGGPNEQFF. In nucleotides, the CDR3 is TGCGCCAGCAGCCCCCGGGGCTCAGGACTAGCGGGGGGGCCGAATGAGCAGTTCTTC.

The chain carries TRBV2 and TRBJ2-7, with a weak D call TRBD1 (6 bases). This CDR3 contains 14 residues. Looked up from germline, CDR1 is SNHLY and CDR2 is FYNNEI. The ends were cut back, 4 bases at V and 3 bases at J, with 13 bases in the middle. CDR3 loop: CASSVRTAGYEQYF. In nucleotides, the CDR3 is TGTGCCAGCAGTGTTCGGACAGCCGGCTACGAGCAGTACTTC.

The V call is TRBV7-9, the J call TRBJ2-7; TRBD2 might be the D (5 bases). The V gene lost 5 bases and the J gene lost 1 base, with 18 bases spanning the gap. The CDR3 consists of 16 residues. CDR1 is SEHNR and CDR2 is FQNEAQ in the germline V gene (reference sequence). CDR3 loop: CASSPVGVIGSYEQYF. CDR3 coding DNA: TGTGCCAGCAGCCCAGTCGGGGTAATTGGGTCCTACGAGCAGTACTTC. Combining the CDR3 with reference TRBV7-9 and TRBJ2-7 gives the whole variable domain DTGVSQNPRHKITKRGQNVTFRCDPISEHNRLYWYRQTLGQGPEFLTYFQNEAQLEKSRLLSDRFSAERPKGSFSTLEIQRTEQGDSAMYLCASSPVGVIGSYEQYFGPGTRLTVT.

The chain combines TRBV5-1 with TRBJ1-2; 9 nucleotides line up with TRBD1. The trim removed 4 bases at V and 8 bases at J, leaving 9 bases unmatched. The CDR3 spans 14 residues. Germline lookup yields CDR1 SGHRS and CDR2 YFSETQ. DNA for the CDR3: TGCGCCAGCAGCCCGTACTGGACAGGGGCGGGCTACACCTTC. Translated: CASSPYWTGAGYTF.

The sample holds one count of this clone. This rearrangement joins TRBV6-5 to TRBJ1-2, with D perhaps matching TRBD1 (5 bases). The CDR3 has 15 amino acids. Germline assignment: CDR1 MNHEY and CDR2 SVGAGI. The V end lost 2 bases, the J end lost 4 bases, and 14 bases lay between the germline ends. DNA of the CDR3: TGTGCCAGCAGTTACGAAGGTGACAGTCCCTATGGCTACACCTTC. Its protein is CASSYEGDSPYGYTF.

This chain connects TRBV7-2 to TRBJ2-2, with TRBD1 identical over 8 bases. The CDR3 runs to 15 residues. Germline lookup yields CDR1 SGHTA and CDR2 FQGNSA. V lost 2 bases to trimming and J lost 4 bases; unmatched junction nucleotides: 3. CDR3 protein: CASSLQGAGTGELFF. DNA for the CDR3: TGTGCCAGCAGCTTACAGGGGGCCGGCACCGGGGAGCTGTTTTTT.

The chain employs TRBV19 and TRBJ2-7; D is possibly TRBD2 (5 bases). V lost 4 bases and J lost 2, with 9 bases in between. Germline CDR1 LNHDA, CDR2 SQIVND (reference sequence). The CDR3 runs 13 residues. Written as DNA, the CDR3 is TGTGCCAGTAGTACCGGACTCGCCTACGAGCAGTACTTC. Translation gives CASSTGLAYEQYF. The full variable domain, in which reference TRBV19 and TRBJ2-7 provide the parts outside the CDR3, is DGGITQSPKYLFRKEGQNVTLSCEQNLNHDAMYWYRQDPGQGLRLIYYSQIVNDFQKGDIAEGYSVSREKKESFPLTVTSAQKNPTAFYLCASSTGLAYEQYFGPGTRLTVT.

CDR3 nucleotide sequence: TGCGCCAGCAGCCGAGAGCCGGGACAGGGGGCCGATGAGCAGTTCTTC. It encodes CASSREPGQGADEQFF. The genes are TRBV4-1 and TRBJ2-1; 12 nucleotides match TRBD1. CDR1 MGHRA and CDR2 YSYEKL come from the germline V gene. The CDR3 has 16 residues. V dropped 4 bases and J dropped 8; count of bases not matched to a gene: 9.

This clone was seen a handful of times. The rearrangement joins TRBV9 to TRBJ2-2; possible D gene TRBD2, 5 bases. The germline V gene encodes CDR1 SGDLS and CDR2 YYNGEE. V was cut by 5 bases and J by 3 bases, with 5 bases left in between. The CDR3 length is 12 residues. CDR3 DNA sequence: TGTGCCAGCAGGAGGGACACCGGGGAGCTGTTTTTT. Encoded protein: CASRRDTGELFF.

This clone has just one count. The chain employs TRBV5-1 and TRBJ2-3; a possible D gene is TRBD2 (6 bases). V was clipped by 0 bases and J by 4 bases, with 12 bases between them. The CDR3 contains 15 residues. The V gene's germline CDR1 is SGHRS and CDR2 YFSETQ. CDR3 DNA sequence: TGCGCCAGCAGCTTGGTGTCCGGGGACTCAGATACGCAGTATTTT. Residues: CASSLVSGDSDTQYF. The variable domain in full, with the rest retrieved from reference TRBV5-1 and TRBJ2-3, is KAGVTQTPRYLIKTRGQQVTLSCSPISGHRSVSWYQQTPGQGLQFLFEYFSETQRNKGNFPGRFSGRQFSNSRSEMNVSTLELGDSALYLCASSLVSGDSDTQYFGPGTRLTVL.

The chain has TRBV23-1 and TRBJ2-5, with a possible D match to TRBD2 (7 bases). TRBV23-1 is recorded as an ORF, its role being uncertain. The CDR3 has 18 residues. V dropped 4 bases and J dropped 3 bases, with 24 bases sitting between them. The CDR3 reads CASSPTGQRGGAEETQYF. Here the CDR3 DNA reads TGCGCCAGCAGTCCCACAGGCCAGAGGGGGGGGGCGGAAGAGACCCAGTACTTC.

This clone has a handful of counts. The chain couples TRBV4-1 to TRBJ2-2, with D possibly being TRBD1 (5 bases). Looked up from germline, CDR1 is MGHRA and CDR2 is YSYEKL. This CDR3 contains 15 residues. Trimming took 2 bases from V and 1 from J, leaving 8 bases between them. In DNA form, the CDR3 reads TGCGCCAGCAGCCAACTCGGACAGAACACCGGGGAGCTGTTTTTT. The encoded protein is CASSQLGQNTGELFF.

The chain links TRBV30 to TRBJ1-6; tentative D call: TRBD1 (6 bases). Germline values: CDR1 GTSNPN, CDR2 SVGIG (reference sequence). The CDR3 consists of 17 residues. Trimming stripped 2 bases from V and 7 bases from J, with 21 bases between. CDR3: CAWSLPPSRGKNSPLHF. Here the CDR3 DNA reads TGTGCCTGGAGTCTCCCCCCCAGCAGGGGCAAAAATTCACCCCTCCACTTT.

The chain joins TRBV9 to TRBJ1-5; no clear D gene. CDR3 size: 14 residues. Germline values: CDR1 SGDLS, CDR2 YYNGEE. V dropped 2 bases and J dropped 7 bases, with 13 bases sitting between them. The CDR3 loop is CASSVVPVGQPQHF. The DNA of the CDR3 is TGTGCCAGCAGCGTTGTTCCCGTGGGCCAGCCCCAGCATTTT.

The chain combines TRBV28 with TRBJ1-2; a possible D gene is TRBD1 (6 bases). With 6 bases removed from V and 0 bases from J, the gap between germline ends came to 14 bases. CDR1 is MDHEN, CDR2 SYDVKM, per germline. The CDR3 runs 15 residues. The CDR3 is CASRPTGRANYGYTF. The CDR3 bases are TGTGCCAGCAGACCCACAGGGCGCGCTAACTATGGCTACACCTTC.

The chain links TRBV7-2 to TRBJ2-7; D is perhaps TRBD1 (7 bases). Trimming cost V 5 bases and J 7 bases, with 27 bases left between them. The germline V gene has CDR1 SGHTA and CDR2 FQGNSA. The CDR3 has 17 residues. The CDR3 loop is CASSPWTWRDSGLEQYF. Here the CDR3 DNA reads TGTGCCAGCAGCCCGTGGACCTGGCGGGACAGTGGCCTAGAGCAGTACTTC.

This chain uses TRBV6-5 with TRBJ2-7; 10 nucleotides align to TRBD1. V was pared by 5 bases and J by 2 bases, with 6 bases of the junction left unmatched. Germline lookup yields CDR1 MNHEY and CDR2 SVGAGI. The CDR3 has 15 residues. The CDR3 loop reads CASSGTGTGAYEQYF. CDR3 bases: TGTGCCAGCAGTGGGACCGGGACAGGGGCCTACGAGCAGTACTTC.

The chain uses TRBV11-2 and TRBJ2-1; 8 bases align to TRBD2. Per germline, CDR1 SGHAT and CDR2 FQNNGV. After removal of 4 bases from V and 7 bases from J, the junction contained 9 bases not matched to a gene. This CDR3 is built from 15 residues. CDR3 sequence (DNA): TGTGCCAGCAGCTACATAGCGGGGAGGAGGAATGAGCAGTTCTTC. This gives the protein CASSYIAGRRNEQFF. The full variable domain, with the rest looked up from reference TRBV11-2 and TRBJ2-1, is EAGVAQSPRYKIIEKRQSVAFWCNPISGHATLYWYQQILGQGPKLLIQFQNNGVVDDSQLPKDRFSAERLKGVDSTLKIQPAKLEDSAVYLCASSYIAGRRNEQFFGPGTRLTVL.

The V call is TRBV20-1, the J call TRBJ2-5; no reliable D call. CDR3 length: 11 residues. Trimming removed 4 bases at V and 7 bases at J, with 10 bases between. Looked up from germline, CDR1 is DFQATT and CDR2 is SNEGSKA (reference sequence). CDR3 residues: CSATAPGTQYF. In DNA, the CDR3 is TGCAGTGCTACTGCTCCGGGGACCCAGTACTTC.

This chain links TRBV9 with TRBJ1-1, with a tentative D call TRBD1 (5 bases). Germline CDR1 and CDR2: SGDLS and YYNGEE. With 4 bases removed from V and 1 base from J, the gap between germline ends came to 8 bases. The CDR3 consists of 13 residues. The CDR3 region is CASSRTGNTEAFF. CDR3 in DNA: TGTGCCAGCAGCCGTACAGGGAACACTGAAGCTTTCTTT.